Sequencing of this TCR beta chain was carried out in a study of shared clonotypes between healthy human individuals. Study at large: CD4 naive and CD4 memory each took three plates per donor, while CD8 naive took two and CD8 memory one.

This clone occurred a few times. The CDR3 spans 15 residues. After removal of 1 base from V and 2 bases from J, the junction contained 4 bases not matched to a gene. Germline V gene lookup returns CDR1 SEHNR and CDR2 FQNEAQ (reference sequence). Using immunoSEQ multiplex PCR, the repertoire was profiled, and TCRdb retains in-frame clones only, with some absent. The repertoire consists of about 660,000 clones, with 74% occurring once and the leading ten covering about 1.7%. Input material: memory CD4+ T cells sorted from blood. Subset reported: CD45RA-negative fraction. The sequence was obtained from a woman under 40 in good health. The J gene is TRBJ2-5, the V gene TRBV7-9; 7 bases map to TRBD2. The CDR3 DNA follows: TGTGCCAGCAGCTTAGTAGCGGGTGAACAAGAGACCCAGTACTTC. Translating it yields CASSLVAGEQETQYF. The whole variable domain, filled in from reference TRBV7-9 and TRBJ2-5, reads DTGVSQNPRHKITKRGQNVTFRCDPISEHNRLYWYRQTLGQGPEFLTYFQNEAQLEKSRLLSDRFSAERPKGSFSTLEIQRTEQGDSAMYLCASSLVAGEQETQYFGPGTRLLVL.